This entry lists 27 T cell receptor beta chains sequenced from one sample in a study of cytomegalovirus exposure and HLA in healthy donors. Use of 60 Vbeta and 13 Jbeta primers characterized the PCR. Repertoires were generated with immunoSEQ multiplex PCR, while TCRdb's copy carries only in-frame clones and drops some. The listing records 68,000 or so clones. Material: PBMCs. The source is a boy between 10 and 17 years old in good health and CMV-seronegative.

The chain carries TRBV2 and TRBJ2-2; TRBD2 is a possible D gene (6 bases). CDR3 length equals 15 residues. The germline V and J ends were trimmed by 6 bases and 1 base, with 12 bases remaining between them. The germline V gene encodes CDR1 SNHLY and CDR2 FYNNEI. In DNA form, the CDR3 reads TGTGCCAGCAGGAAACTAGCTGAGAACACCGGGGAGCTGTTTTTT. It specifies CASRKLAENTGELFF.

V usage is TRBV7-2 and J usage is TRBJ2-1; D is possibly TRBD2 (5 bases). Germline CDR1 is SGHTA and CDR2 is FQGNSA. The CDR3 consists of 14 residues. V was shortened by 5 bases and J by 4 bases, with 12 bases between the two germline ends. The CDR3 DNA reads TGTGCCAGCAGCACGAGAGCGGTGTACAATGAGCAGTTCTTC. It codes for CASSTRAVYNEQFF.

The chain links TRBV15 to TRBJ2-6; D gene uncertain. From germline, CDR1 is LNHNV and CDR2 YYDKDF (reference sequence). The CDR3 extends over 18 amino acids. The germline V and J ends were trimmed by 3 bases and 0 bases, with 15 bases remaining between them. CDR3 residues: CATSSVEAYPSGANVLTF. For the CDR3, the DNA is TGTGCCACCAGCAGTGTAGAAGCGTACCCCTCTGGGGCCAACGTCCTGACTTTC.

The rearrangement links TRBV13 to TRBJ1-6; TRBD1 matches at 7 bases. The CDR3 has 14 residues. Trimming cost V 3 bases and J 9 bases; bases outside gene matches: 5. CDR1 is PRHDT and CDR2 is FYEKMQ in the germline V gene (reference sequence). The CDR3 coding sequence is TGTGCCAGCAGCTTTCGACAGGGAGGTTCACCCCTCCACTTT. It codes for CASSFRQGGSPLHF.

DNA for the CDR3: TGTGCCAGCAGCTTAGTAGCGGGAGCCCAAGATACGCAGTATTTT. This codes for CASSLVAGAQDTQYF. The J gene is TRBJ2-3, the V gene TRBV7-9; 9 bases agree with TRBD2. Trimming removed 1 base from V and 5 bases from J; junction bases left unmatched: 4. This CDR3 is built from 15 residues. Looked up from germline, CDR1 is SEHNR and CDR2 is FQNEAQ (reference sequence).

The chain employs TRBV19 and TRBJ1-1; D gene unclear. CDR1 and CDR2 from the germline V gene are LNHDA and SQIVND (reference sequence). The CDR3 sequence is 13 residues long. The germline V and J ends were trimmed by 3 bases and 6 bases, with 11 bases remaining between them. CDR3 nucleotides: TGTGCCAGTAGTATTAAAAGCTATTCTGAAGCTTTCTTT. Translation: CASSIKSYSEAFF.

A word on this clone: The limits of the CDR3 on the DNA are not certain, so only TCRdb's listed CDR3 is given. The chain uses TRBV9 and TRBJ1-2; the table names TRBD1, a call not compared with the DNA. The CDR3 contains 16 residues when both ends are counted. Germline V gene sequence: CDR1 SGDLS, CDR2 YYNGEE. The CDR3 is CASSPGLDKANYGYTF.

The gene calls are TRBV11-2 and TRBJ1-1, with D perhaps TRBD1 (6 bases). Germline V gene data show CDR1 as SGHAT and CDR2 as FQNNGV. V lost 2 bases and J lost 0, with 10 bases in between. The CDR3 covers 15 residues. The CDR3 nucleotides read TGTGCCAGCAGCTTATCTCAGGGGTTGAACACTGAAGCTTTCTTT. It encodes CASSLSQGLNTEAFF.

In regard to this clone: The sample holds other DNA sequences that translate to the same CDR3. The V and J genes are TRBV11-2 and TRBJ2-3, with D maybe TRBD2 (6 bases). Germline V gene sequence: CDR1 SGHAT, CDR2 FQNNGV. The CDR3 is 13 residues long. Trimming removed 5 bases from V and 2 bases from J, with 8 bases in between. The CDR3 region has the DNA TGTGCCAGCAGCCGGGGGTTCACAGATACGCAGTATTTT. Amino acids: CASSRGFTDTQYF.

The CDR3 is CSVAGTDGWPQHF. The CDR3 nucleotides read TGCAGCGTTGCCGGGACAGATGGGTGGCCCCAGCATTTT. The V and J genes are TRBV29-1 and TRBJ1-5; TRBD1 aligns across 7 bases. Per the germline V gene, CDR1 is SQVTM and CDR2 is ANQGSEA. This CDR3 has 13 residues. Trimming cost V 4 bases and J 9 bases; bases outside gene matches: 9.

Here the CDR3 DNA reads TGTGCCAGCAGCGAGATGAGGGTACCCCAGCATTTT. Residues: CASSEMRVPQHF. V is TRBV5-8 and J is TRBJ1-5; D unresolved. Germline V lookup: CDR1 SGHTS, CDR2 YDEGEE. V lost 4 bases to trimming and J lost 10 bases, with 12 bases between them. The CDR3 is 12 amino acids.

The V call is TRBV6-1, the J call TRBJ2-5; tentative D call: TRBD2 (7 bases). The CDR3 covers 14 residues. Between the trimmed V and J ends, which lost 4 bases and 5 bases, there was a span of 14 bases. Germline values: CDR1 MNHNS, CDR2 SASEGT. The CDR3 is CASSVGGGGETQYF. CDR3 sequence (DNA): TGTGCCAGCAGTGTAGGGGGGGGCGGGGAGACCCAGTACTTC.

V usage is TRBV13 and J usage is TRBJ1-2, with TRBD1 matching over 7 bases. Germline V gene lookup returns CDR1 PRHDT and CDR2 FYEKMQ (reference sequence). The CDR3 length is 14 residues. Trimming cost V 3 bases and J 2 bases; bases outside gene matches: 3. In DNA, the CDR3 is TGTGCCAGCAGCTTTCAGGGGGAGAACTATGGCTACACCTTC. Its protein is CASSFQGENYGYTF.

The J gene is TRBJ2-3, the V gene TRBV10-3; 16 nucleotides align to TRBD2. V gave up 3 bases and J gave up 4 bases; unmatched junction bases: 10. The CDR3 covers 19 residues. Germline V lookup: CDR1 ENHRY, CDR2 SYGVKD. The CDR3 DNA reads TGTGCCATCAGTGATAGCGGGACTAGCGGGGGGGCCTCTCCAGATACGCAGTATTTT. This encodes CAISDSGTSGGASPDTQYF.

The rearrangement uses TRBV6-6 and TRBJ1-1, with D tentatively TRBD1 (5 bases). The CDR3 extends over 16 amino acids. Per germline, CDR1 MNHNY and CDR2 SVGAGI (reference sequence). Trimming left V 2 bases short and J 8 bases short, with 21 bases between. The CDR3 loop is CASSYGAVAATAEAFF. The CDR3 DNA is TGTGCCAGCAGTTACGGGGCAGTTGCAGCCACGGCGGAAGCTTTCTTT.

This chain joins TRBV5-1 and TRBJ1-1, with D unresolved. Germline values: CDR1 SGHRS, CDR2 YFSETQ. The CDR3 extends over 15 amino acids. V shed 0 bases and J shed 2 bases, with 11 bases lying between them. The CDR3 region is CASSLVPLGNTEAFF. For the CDR3, the DNA is TGCGCCAGCAGCTTGGTGCCGCTAGGCAACACTGAAGCTTTCTTT.

The chain has TRBV7-3 and TRBJ2-1, with 9 bases that match TRBD2. The CDR3 runs 15 residues. The V and J ends lost 1 base and 16 bases, in that order; junction bases with no gene match: 14. Germline CDR1 and CDR2: SGHTA and FQGTGA. Here the CDR3 DNA reads TGTGCCAGCAGCTTAATGGGGCCAGCGGGAGGCGTCCTCTTCTTC. Its translation: CASSLMGPAGGVLFF.

This chain uses TRBV19 with TRBJ1-1, with D maybe TRBD1 (5 bases). V lost 3 bases and J lost 1, with 6 bases in between. The CDR3 runs 13 residues. From germline, CDR1 is LNHDA and CDR2 SQIVND (reference sequence). CDR3 in DNA: TGTGCCAGTAGTATCGGGGGGAACACTGAAGCTTTCTTT. The encoded protein is CASSIGGNTEAFF.

The gene calls are TRBV14 and TRBJ1-1; D gene ambiguous. Trimming pared 3 bases from V and 0 bases from J, leaving 8 bases between. CDR3 length: 14 residues. In germline, CDR1 is SGHDN, CDR2 FVKESK. The CDR3 reads CASSHRSMNTEAFF. The CDR3 bases are TGTGCCAGCAGCCATCGGAGCATGAACACTGAAGCTTTCTTT.

The chain carries TRBV18 and TRBJ1-1, with 9 bases that match TRBD1. The ends lost 1 base at V and 0 bases at J; junction bases unmatched: 9. Germline V gene lookup returns CDR1 KGHSH and CDR2 LQKENI. This CDR3 is 18 amino acids long. The CDR3 coding sequence is TGTGCCAGCTCACCACTTAAACAGGGGGCCTCTATGAACACTGAAGCTTTCTTT. It encodes CASSPLKQGASMNTEAFF.

This chain uses TRBV6-5 with TRBJ2-3, with TRBD2 matching over 11 bases. Per the germline V gene, CDR1 is MNHEY and CDR2 is SVGAGI. This CDR3 has 15 residues. V dropped 6 bases and J dropped 0; count of bases not matched to a gene: 2. CDR3 nucleotides: TGTGCCAGCAGACTAGCGGGGGAGAGCACAGATACGCAGTATTTT. Translation gives CASRLAGESTDTQYF.

V and J are TRBV7-6 and TRBJ1-5; 11 positions agree with TRBD1. The V gene's germline CDR1 is SGHVS and CDR2 FNYEAQ. V gave up 5 bases and J gave up 4 bases; unmatched junction bases: 7. The CDR3 is 16 residues long. CDR3 sequence reads: CASSASGTGGNQPQHF. The CDR3 DNA follows: TGTGCCAGCAGCGCCTCCGGGACAGGGGGAAATCAGCCCCAGCATTTT. Drawing the rest from reference TRBV7-6 and TRBJ1-5, the complete variable domain is GAGVSQSPRYKVTKRGQDVALRCDPISGHVSLYWYRQALGQGPEFLTYFNYEAQQDKSGLPNDRFSAERPEGSISTLTIQRTEQRDSAMYRCASSASGTGGNQPQHFGDGTRLSIL.

This chain links TRBV7-2 with TRBJ2-1, with 8 bases fitting TRBD2. The J segment lost 0 bases and the V segment lost 3 bases, leaving 4 bases of the junction unmatched. In germline, CDR1 is SGHTA, CDR2 FQGNSA. The CDR3 sequence is 16 residues long. In DNA, the CDR3 is TGTGCCAGCAGCTTGGCGAGCGGGAGCTCCTACAATGAGCAGTTCTTC. This encodes CASSLASGSSYNEQFF.

V is TRBV11-2 and J is TRBJ1-1; 7 bases agree with TRBD1. The CDR3 extends over 18 amino acids. J gave up 1 base and V 2 bases, and 13 bases lay outside the gene matches. Germline V gives CDR1 SGHAT, CDR2 FQNNGV. Here the CDR3 reads CASSLNGVTGITNTEAFF. The CDR3 nucleotides are TGTGCCAGCAGCTTAAACGGCGTGACAGGGATAACGAACACTGAAGCTTTCTTT.

The CDR3 coding sequence is TGTGCCAGCAGCGGGGGGGTCTACGAGCAGTACTTC. It specifies CASSGGVYEQYF. The chain has TRBV11-2 and TRBJ2-7; TRBD2 matches at 7 bases. J was trimmed by 3 bases and V by 5 bases; bases with no gene match: 1. The CDR3 spans 12 residues. Germline lookup yields CDR1 SGHAT and CDR2 FQNNGV.

This chain connects TRBV5-1 to TRBJ1-1; D may be TRBD1 (5 bases). Germline V gives CDR1 SGHRS, CDR2 YFSETQ. With 4 bases removed from V and 0 bases from J, the gap between germline ends came to 16 bases. The CDR3 has 16 residues. The DNA for the CDR3 is TGCGCCAGCAGCCAGGGCCAGAACCTCATGAACACTGAAGCTTTCTTT. Protein: CASSQGQNLMNTEAFF.

The V and J genes are TRBV5-6 and TRBJ1-1, with 8 nucleotides matching TRBD1. The CDR3 spans 15 residues. Trimming at V came to 0 bases and at J to 6 bases, leaving 7 bases not matched to a gene. Germline V gene data show CDR1 as SGHDT and CDR2 as YYEEEE. The CDR3 here is CASSLGWTGLAEAFF. CDR3 DNA sequence: TGTGCCAGCAGCTTGGGCTGGACAGGGCTAGCTGAAGCTTTCTTT.